The 8 T cell receptor beta chains reported below all come from one sample, sequenced in a study of resident and recirculating memory T cells in vitiligo (dated by TCRdb to between 2018 and 2020). Library preparation was by the immunoSEQ multiplex PCR assay. TCRdb holds this immuneACCESS table with in-frame rearrangements only. Some clones are missing; in checked studies, unresolved V genes explain under half, and the rest has no known cause. In this sample the table shows approximately 69,000 clones, 90% to 95% of which occur a single time. The ten largest clones add up to around 4.6% of the sample. Sample: blood. Receptors originate from a male donor with vitiligo.

The chain is built from TRBV2 and TRBJ1-3; possible D gene TRBD1, 5 bases. The germline V and J ends were trimmed by 5 bases and 2 bases, with 10 bases remaining between them. CDR1 is SNHLY, CDR2 FYNNEI, per germline. The CDR3 length is 14 residues. Here the CDR3 DNA reads TGTGCCAGCAGTTTTGACAGAGCTGGAAACACCATATATTTT. Translated, it gives CASSFDRAGNTIYF.

The chain is built from TRBV7-7 and TRBJ2-1, with 10 bases lining up with TRBD1. V lost 5 bases to trimming and J lost 4 bases; unmatched junction nucleotides: 5. Germline V gene data show CDR1 as SSHAT and CDR2 as FNYEAQ (reference sequence). The CDR3 totals 15 residues. The CDR3 coding sequence is TGTGCCAGCAGCCGGGACAGGGGCTCTTACAATGAGCAGTTCTTC. Its translation is CASSRDRGSYNEQFF.

CDR3 loop: CASSLGPESNQPQHF. In nucleotides, the CDR3 is TGCGCCAGCAGCTTGGGTCCGGAGTCCAATCAGCCCCAGCATTTT. This chain joins TRBV5-1 and TRBJ1-5, with D unclear. Looked up from germline, CDR1 is SGHRS and CDR2 is YFSETQ. V shed 0 bases and J shed 3 bases, with 10 bases lying between them. The CDR3 contains 15 residues.

CDR3 sequence: CAWRTMGSTYEQYF. The CDR3 coding sequence is TGTGCCTGGAGGACTATGGGGTCAACTTACGAGCAGTACTTC. The chain combines TRBV30 with TRBJ2-7; D is possibly TRBD2 (5 bases). The CDR3 loop spans 14 amino acids. Between the trimmed V and J ends, which lost 3 bases and 4 bases, there was a span of 16 bases. The V gene's germline CDR1 is GTSNPN and CDR2 SVGIG (reference sequence).

This sequence joins TRBV15 and TRBJ1-2, with D possibly matching TRBD1 (6 bases). V was trimmed by 0 bases and J by 5 bases, leaving 19 bases between them. The CDR3 is made up of 17 amino acids. Germline lookup yields CDR1 LNHNV and CDR2 YYDKDF (reference sequence). This chain's CDR3 is CATSRDGDPAGEYGYTF. CDR3 in DNA: TGTGCCACCAGCAGAGATGGGGACCCCGCAGGGGAGTATGGCTACACCTTC.

The chain employs TRBV15 and TRBJ1-5, with TRBD1 as a possible D gene (5 bases). Trimming shortened V by 3 bases and J by 5 bases, and 11 bases separated the two germline ends. Germline values: CDR1 LNHNV, CDR2 YYDKDF (reference sequence). The CDR3 is 14 amino acids. Written as DNA, the CDR3 is TGTGCCACCAGCAGGGACCAGGGCCATCAGCCCCAGCATTTT. It codes for CATSRDQGHQPQHF.

The chain couples TRBV6-5 to TRBJ2-7, with 9 bases lining up with TRBD1. CDR1 is MNHEY, CDR2 SVGAGI, per germline. This CDR3 is 15 amino acids long. Trimming removed 2 bases from V and 7 bases from J; junction bases left unmatched: 9. CDR3 in amino acids: CASSYPGTGNKEQYF. CDR3 nucleotides: TGTGCCAGCAGTTACCCCGGGACAGGGAATAAGGAGCAGTACTTC.

The rearrangement joins TRBV6-5 to TRBJ1-2; D may be TRBD1 (5 bases). V was clipped by 4 bases and J by 2 bases, with 14 bases between them. This CDR3 region has 15 residues. CDR1 and CDR2 from the germline V gene are MNHEY and SVGAGI. The CDR3 here is CASSWGEDANYGYTF. The DNA for the CDR3 is TGTGCCAGCAGTTGGGGGGAGGACGCAAACTATGGCTACACCTTC.